Listed below are T cell receptor beta chains from one sample, sequenced in a study of control samples from healthy donors and cancer patients. Clones were sequenced by immunoSEQ multiplex PCR, and TCRdb holds only the in-frame ones, with some missing. Seen here are over 150,000 clones, approximately 94% observed once, and the top ten hold approximately 1.4%. Sequencing was carried out using blood. The receptors shown here come from a man aged 25-45 years in good health. Each CDR3 is given with its conserved first and last residue. The order of the fields is clone size, D gene, V gene, J gene, CDR3 DNA, CDR3 protein. A D gene is named only where the DNA matches it firmly. A clone size is listed for some rows: how often the clone was seen (once, few, many), or a class if it is expanded.

NA	NA	TRBV25-1	TRBJ2-1	TGTGCCAGCAGTGAATCTGGGCGATTGAATGAGCAGTTCTTC	CASSESGRLNEQFF
NA	NA	TRBV18	TRBJ1-1	TGTGCCAGCTCACCCATCATGAACACTGAAGCTTTCTTT	CASSPIMNTEAFF
NA	TRBD1	TRBV10-1	TRBJ2-7	TGCGCCAGCAGTGAGTCGGGGACAGGGAGACTACCCTACGAGCAGTACTTC	CASSESGTGRLPYEQYF
many	TRBD1	TRBV19	TRBJ1-2	TGTGCCACATCACAGGGGGTTAACTATGGCTACACCTTC	CATSQGVNYGYTF
once	TRBD1	TRBV27	TRBJ2-7	TGTGCCAGCAGCCCTACCGTGGGACAGGGTGGCGAGCAGTACTTC	CASSPTVGQGGEQYF
NA	NA	TRBV7-2	TRBJ1-2	TGTGCCAGCAGCCCGCGACTGAACTATGGCTACACCTTC	CASSPRLNYGYTF
NA	TRBD1	TRBV19	TRBJ1-2	TGTGCCAGTAGTATAATGTCGGGACAGGGCGGGAGTGGCTACACCTTC	CASSIMSGQGGSGYTF
NA	NA	TRBV5-1	TRBJ1-5	TGCGCCAGCAGCTTGGAAGGCGGGGATAGCAATCAGCCCCAGCATTTT	CASSLEGGDSNQPQHF
once	NA	TRBV11-2	TRBJ1-5	TGTGCCAGCACGAGACCAGTAGGGACCAGGAATTTAGGCAATCAGCCCCAGCATTTT	CASTRPVGTRNLGNQPQHF
once	NA	TRBV7-8	TRBJ1-6	TGTGCCAGCAGCTCGCCGGAAGGGACGCCCCTCCACTTT	CASSSPEGTPLHF
NA	NA	TRBV10-3	TRBJ2-2	TGTGCCATCAGAACAGGTGAAGGCACCGGGGAGCTGTTTTTT	CAIRTGEGTGELFF
NA	NA	TRBV24-1	TRBJ2-2	TGTGCCACCAGTGATTTGAGGACGGGGGGCAACACCGGGGAGCTGTTTTTT	CATSDLRTGGNTGELFF
NA	NA	TRBV12-3/TRBV12-4	TRBJ2-3	TGTGCCAGCGGGAGGACTAGCACAGATACGCAGTATTTT	CASGRTSTDTQYF
NA	NA	TRBV11-1	TRBJ2-5	TGTGCCAGCAGCTTCCAAAGGGGGGGGGAGACCCAGTACTTC	CASSFQRGGETQYF
NA	NA	TRBV9	TRBJ2-3	TGTGCCAGCAGCCCCCGGCTAGCGTTAGTAGATACGCAGTATTTT	CASSPRLALVDTQYF
NA	NA	TRBV15	TRBJ1-2	TGTGCCACCAGCAGAGGGGAGAGCAGGGGTGGCTATGGCTACACCTTC	CATSRGESRGGYGYTF
NA	NA	TRBV7-2	TRBJ1-1	TGTGCCAGCAGCTTATCCAGGCAGGGCACTGAAGCTTTCTTT	CASSLSRQGTEAFF
NA	NA	TRBV28	TRBJ1-1	TGTGCCAGCATGGGCACTGAAGCTTTCTTT	CASMGTEAFF
NA	NA	TRBV30	TRBJ1-1	TGTGCCTGGAGTGTGGGTGTCGAAGCTTTCTTT	CAWSVGVEAFF
NA	TRBD2	TRBV5-5	TRBJ2-7	TGTGCCAGCAGCTTGGCCGCGGGCGGGAGTGAGTACTTC	CASSLAAGGSEYF
NA	NA	TRBV6-5	TRBJ1-5	TGTGCCAGCAGTTCAGTCAATCAGCCCCAGCATTTT	CASSSVNQPQHF
once	TRBD2	TRBV7-2	TRBJ2-3	TGTGCCAGCAGGCCCGGGACTAGCGGCACAGATACGCAGTATTTT	CASRPGTSGTDTQYF
NA	NA	TRBV12-3/TRBV12-4	TRBJ1-1	TGTGCCAGCAGTCCCTCCTGGAACACTGAAGCTTTCTTT	CASSPSWNTEAFF
NA	TRBD2	TRBV29-1	TRBJ2-3	TGCAGCCCAGCGGGGGGATGCGATACGCAGTATTTT	CSPAGGCDTQYF
NA	NA	TRBV5-4	TRBJ2-1	TGTGCCAGCAGCTTGAGCTCCGAACGTTACAATGAGCAGTTCTTC	CASSLSSERYNEQFF
NA	NA	TRBV20-1	TRBJ2-3	TGCAGTGCTATACTCCGGGATACGCAGTATTTT	CSAILRDTQYF
NA	NA	TRBV28	TRBJ2-3	TGTGCCAGCAGTTTATCTTCACAGGGTGGTGATACGCAGTATTTT	CASSLSSQGGDTQYF
NA	NA	TRBV2	TRBJ2-3	TGTGCCAGCGGACCTCGGGGGCCCGGGAATACGCAGTATTTT	CASGPRGPGNTQYF
NA	TRBD2	TRBV4-1	TRBJ2-1	TGCGCCAGCAGCCAGGATCGACTAGCGGGGTTCAATGAGCAGTTCTTC	CASSQDRLAGFNEQFF
NA	TRBD1	TRBV6-5	TRBJ1-1	TGTGCCATCAGGACAGGGGACTCCGAAGCTTTCTTT	CAIRTGDSEAFF
NA	TRBD1	TRBV9	TRBJ1-2	TGTGCCAGCAGGGACAGGGTTCACTATGGCTACACCTTC	CASRDRVHYGYTF
NA	TRBD1	TRBV30	TRBJ1-1	TGTGCCTGGCACCTGGGACAGCTGTCGATAATGAACACTGAAGCTTTCTTT	CAWHLGQLSIMNTEAFF
few	NA	TRBV6-6	TRBJ1-1	TGTGCCAGCAGTCCGTGGACGGTGGGCAACACTGAAGCTTTCTTT	CASSPWTVGNTEAFF
NA	TRBD1	TRBV2	TRBJ1-1	TGTGCCAGCAGCGTGGGGACAGGAGGTGAAGCTTTCTTT	CASSVGTGGEAFF